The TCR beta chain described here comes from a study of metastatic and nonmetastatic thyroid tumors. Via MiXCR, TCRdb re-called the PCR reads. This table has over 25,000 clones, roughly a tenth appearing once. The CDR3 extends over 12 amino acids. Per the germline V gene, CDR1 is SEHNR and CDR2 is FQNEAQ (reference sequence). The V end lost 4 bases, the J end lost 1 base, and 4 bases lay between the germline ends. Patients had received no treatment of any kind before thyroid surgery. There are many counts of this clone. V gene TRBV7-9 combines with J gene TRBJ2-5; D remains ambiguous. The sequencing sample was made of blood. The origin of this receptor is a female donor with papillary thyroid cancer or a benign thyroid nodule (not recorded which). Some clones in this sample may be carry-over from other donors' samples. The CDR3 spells CASSSIQETQYF. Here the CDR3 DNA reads TGTGCCAGCAGCTCCATCCAAGAGACCCAGTACTTC.